A selection of T cell receptor beta chains follows, all from one sample in a study of CD8 T cells in ankylosing spondylitis. TCRdb called the 5' RACE reads again in MiXCR, with one record for every CDR3 protein. This sample carries about 240,000 distinct CDR3 sequences, about 10% of them seen once, and the ten largest clones take 6% to 7.5%. Sequencing was done on a sample of blood, either unsorted or a sorted T cell fraction (not recorded which). The receptors were gathered from a male donor with ankylosing spondylitis or in good health (not recorded which). Both conserved end residues are part of each CDR3. A D gene is named only where the DNA matches it firmly. Where a row states a size, it is once, few, many or the class of an expanded clone; other rows omit it.

abundance: NA
d_gene: NA
v_gene: TRBV6-5
j_gene: TRBJ1-5
CDR3aa: CASRKKAGGTQPQHF
CDR3nt: TGTGCCAGCAGAAAGAAGGCTGGGGGAACCCAGCCCCAGCATTTT

abundance: NA
d_gene: TRBD2
v_gene: TRBV19
j_gene: TRBJ2-3
CDR3aa: CASSPWGLAGGLVSSTDTQYF
CDR3nt: TGTGCCAGTAGTCCCTGGGGACTAGCGGGGGGGCTAGTTTCTAGCACAGATACGCAGTATTTT

abundance: many
d_gene: TRBD1
v_gene: TRBV4-1
j_gene: TRBJ1-2
CDR3aa: CASSQMGQGNYGYTF
CDR3nt: TGCGCCAGCAGCCAAATGGGACAGGGCAACTATGGCTACACCTTC

abundance: NA
d_gene: TRBD2
v_gene: TRBV7-9
j_gene: TRBJ2-2
CDR3aa: CASSSLLAGVGTGELFF
CDR3nt: TGTGCCAGCAGCTCACTACTAGCGGGAGTCGGCACCGGGGAGCTGTTTTTT

abundance: many
d_gene: NA
v_gene: TRBV29-1
j_gene: TRBJ2-3
CDR3aa: CSVEVPNGRDTQYF
CDR3nt: TGCAGCGTTGAAGTCCCGAATGGGAGAGATACGCAGTATTTT

abundance: NA
d_gene: NA
v_gene: TRBV24-1
j_gene: TRBJ2-3
CDR3aa: CATSDWSDWRTDTQYF
CDR3nt: TGTGCCACCAGTGATTGGTCGGACTGGCGCACAGATACGCAGTATTTT

abundance: NA
d_gene: NA
v_gene: TRBV30
j_gene: TRBJ2-1
CDR3aa: CAWSVSGTRQFF
CDR3nt: TGTGCCTGGAGTGTTTCCGGGACGAGGCAGTTCTTC

abundance: NA
d_gene: TRBD1
v_gene: TRBV5-1
j_gene: TRBJ2-7
CDR3aa: CASSLRDRDDEQYF
CDR3nt: TGCGCCAGCAGCTTGAGGGACAGGGACGACGAGCAGTACTTC

abundance: few
d_gene: NA
v_gene: TRBV3-1
j_gene: TRBJ2-6
CDR3aa: CASSQLDKTGANVLTF
CDR3nt: TGTGCCAGCAGCCAACTTGACAAGACTGGGGCCAACGTCCTGACTTTC

abundance: many
d_gene: NA
v_gene: TRBV12-3/TRBV12-4
j_gene: TRBJ2-5
CDR3aa: CASSLTGYQETQYF
CDR3nt: TGTGCCAGCAGTCTAACAGGGTACCAAGAGACCCAGTACTTC

abundance: many
d_gene: TRBD1
v_gene: TRBV6-1
j_gene: TRBJ1-5
CDR3aa: CASRMIQGNQPQHF
CDR3nt: TGTGCCAGCAGAATGATACAGGGGAATCAGCCCCAGCATTTT

abundance: many
d_gene: NA
v_gene: TRBV6-2/TRBV6-3
j_gene: TRBJ2-6
CDR3aa: CASTSGANVLTF
CDR3nt: TGTGCCAGCACCTCTGGGGCCAACGTCCTGACTTTC

abundance: many
d_gene: TRBD2
v_gene: TRBV11-2
j_gene: TRBJ2-1
CDR3aa: CASSHRKRTSGSEQFF
CDR3nt: TGTGCCAGCAGCCACCGTAAAAGGACTAGCGGGAGTGAGCAGTTCTTC

abundance: NA
d_gene: TRBD1
v_gene: TRBV5-1
j_gene: TRBJ1-1
CDR3aa: CASEPGTGGNTEAFF
CDR3nt: TGCGCCAGCGAGCCAGGGACAGGGGGGAACACTGAAGCTTTCTTT

abundance: many
d_gene: NA
v_gene: TRBV20-1
j_gene: TRBJ2-7
CDR3aa: CSARDLGRGEQYF
CDR3nt: TGCAGTGCTAGAGACCTCGGACGTGGCGAGCAGTACTTC

abundance: NA
d_gene: NA
v_gene: TRBV12-3/TRBV12-4
j_gene: TRBJ2-7
CDR3aa: CASSSTYEQHF
CDR3nt: TGTGCCAGCAGTTCCACCTACGAGCAGCACTTC